This entry lists 22 T cell receptor beta chains sequenced from one sample in a study of beta chain features in type 1 diabetes. Notes on the study in general: Shorter TCRB CDR3s, moderately but significantly so, marked every one of the four CD4+ subsets in Type 1 diabetes patients.

Reverse transcription of all isolated RNA meant that expressed TCRB transcripts were sequenced. Produced via immunoSEQ multiplex PCR; TCRdb's table is partial and in-frame only. The sample yields about 640,000 clones, 9.5% to 15% seen once. No antigens are known for them. Sequenced material: naive CD4+ T cells from blood. The receptors come from a man under 40 with type 1 diabetes.

This clone was counted a few times. The sample has other DNA sequences that encode this CDR3 too. The chain combines TRBV5-1 with TRBJ2-7; TRBD1 matches at 10 bases. Trimming at V came to 0 bases and at J to 5 bases, leaving 2 bases not matched to a gene. Germline-derived CDR1 and CDR2 are SGHRS and YFSETQ. The length of the CDR3 is 14 residues. The CDR3 DNA reads TGCGCCAGCAGCTTGGCAGGACAGGGGGACGAGCAGTACTTC. Its translation: CASSLAGQGDEQYF.

The J gene is TRBJ2-7, the V gene TRBV30; unclear D gene. With 3 bases removed from V and 5 bases from J, the gap between germline ends came to 11 bases. Looked up from germline, CDR1 is GTSNPN and CDR2 is SVGIG (reference sequence). The CDR3 has 12 amino acids. The DNA of the CDR3 is TGTGCCTGGAGAAGGGTAGAAAACGAGCAGTACTTC. As protein: CAWRRVENEQYF.

This clone was found a few times. The chain combines TRBV11-3 with TRBJ2-5, with D tentatively TRBD2 (5 bases). Between the trimmed V and J ends, which lost 3 bases and 7 bases, there was a span of 9 bases. Germline CDR1 SGHNT, CDR2 YENEEA. CDR3 length: 12 amino acids. CDR3 coding DNA: TGTGCCAGCAGCTTGGAGGTTATGACCCAGTACTTC. Translation gives CASSLEVMTQYF.

This clone has a handful of counts. The chain has TRBV6-5 and TRBJ2-1; D gene unclear. V lost 8 bases, J lost 7 bases, and 6 bases lay in between. The CDR3 sequence is 10 residues long. Looked up from germline, CDR1 is MNHEY and CDR2 is SVGAGI. The CDR3 DNA follows: TGTGCCAGCGGCCGGAATGAGCAGTTCTTC. It yields the protein CASGRNEQFF.

This rearrangement joins TRBV7-2 to TRBJ1-5, with TRBD1 matching 10 bases. With 5 bases clipped from V and 6 bases from J, the junction kept 7 bases outside the gene matches. Per germline, CDR1 SGHTA and CDR2 FQGNSA. The CDR3 is made up of 15 amino acids. This CDR3 is CASSAETGGLQPQHF. CDR3 DNA: TGTGCCAGCAGCGCCGAGACAGGGGGCCTTCAGCCCCAGCATTTT. The full variable domain, rest sourced from reference TRBV7-2 and TRBJ1-5, is GAGVSQSPSNKVTEKGKDVELRCDPISGHTALYWYRQSLGQGLEFLIYFQGNSAPDKSGLPSDRFSAERTGGSVSTLTIQRTQQEDSAVYLCASSAETGGLQPQHFGDGTRLSIL.

The chain has TRBV27 and TRBJ2-4, with unresolved D. The CDR3 runs 17 residues. Germline CDR1 is MNHEY and CDR2 is SMNVEV (reference sequence). The ends were cut back, 4 bases at V and 0 bases at J, with 16 bases in the middle. The CDR3 DNA sequence: TGTGCCAGCAGTTCACGCCCCCCCCAGCTAGCCAAAAACATTCAGTACTTC. Protein: CASSSRPPQLAKNIQYF.

This clone has only one observation. This rearrangement joins TRBV9 to TRBJ1-2, with D perhaps TRBD1 (6 bases). This CDR3 has 14 amino acids. Looked up from germline, CDR1 is SGDLS and CDR2 is YYNGEE. V lost 5 bases and J lost 0, with 11 bases in between. In DNA form, the CDR3 reads TGTGCCAGCAGTACAGGGAACCCTAACTATGGCTACACCTTC. Translated, it gives CASSTGNPNYGYTF.

V and J are TRBV25-1 and TRBJ2-5; TRBD1 aligns across 9 bases. The J call is doubtful: the DNA matches TRBJ2-7 better. Germline V gene sequence: CDR1 MGHDK, CDR2 SYGVNS. The CDR3 covers 14 residues. The CDR3 loop reads CASSGRDRDYEQYF. In nucleotides, the CDR3 is TGTGCCAGCAGTGGCCGGGACAGGGACTACGAGCAGTACTTC.

This clone came up a few times. The rearrangement joins TRBV10-3 to TRBJ2-1; the D is unclear. V dropped 3 bases and J dropped 8 bases, with 17 bases sitting between them. Germline V gene sequence: CDR1 ENHRY, CDR2 SYGVKD. The CDR3 runs to 15 residues. This chain's CDR3 is CAISDSADRKDEQFF. The CDR3 nucleotides read TGTGCCATCAGTGATTCCGCGGACCGGAAGGATGAGCAGTTCTTC.

This clone appeared a few times. The chain links TRBV6-1 to TRBJ2-2, with TRBD2 as a possible D gene (5 bases). The V end was cut by 4 bases, the J end by 0 bases, with 6 bases between. Germline CDR1 MNHNS, CDR2 SASEGT. This CDR3 has 14 amino acids. For the CDR3, the DNA is TGTGCCAGCAGTGTACTAGCGAACACCGGGGAGCTGTTTTTT. This translates into CASSVLANTGELFF.

The chain has TRBV11-2 and TRBJ2-1, with TRBD2 as a possible D gene (5 bases). Trimming took 2 bases from V and 6 from J, leaving 11 bases between them. The CDR3 extends over 14 amino acids. Germline V gene data show CDR1 as SGHAT and CDR2 as FQNNGV. Written as DNA, the CDR3 is TGTGCCAGCAGCTTAACGAGGGATAGCAATGAGCAGTTCTTC. Encoded protein: CASSLTRDSNEQFF.

Note on this clone: Possible read error: a much larger clone is one base away. The V gene is TRBV11-3, the J gene TRBJ1-1; no definite D call. Trimming took 0 bases from V and 3 from J, leaving 2 bases between them. The CDR3 is 12 residues long. Germline assignment: CDR1 SGHNT and CDR2 YENEEA. The CDR3 is CASSLEHTEAFF. The CDR3 nucleotides are TGTGCCAGCAGCTTAGAGCACACTGAAGCTTTCTTT.

This clone was found a few times. This chain joins TRBV9 and TRBJ1-6, with 9 bases that match TRBD1. CDR3 length: 15 residues. Per germline, CDR1 SGDLS and CDR2 YYNGEE. V trimming: 3 bases; J trimming: 5 bases; junction bases outside the gene matches: 3. CDR3 protein: CASSERDRDNSPLHF. The CDR3 region has the DNA TGTGCCAGCAGCGAGAGGGACAGGGATAATTCACCCCTCCACTTT.

The V and J genes are TRBV9 and TRBJ2-7; D remains ambiguous. Trimming removed 3 bases from V and 4 bases from J, with 14 bases in between. There are 14 residues in the CDR3. Germline assignment: CDR1 SGDLS and CDR2 YYNGEE. The chain's CDR3 is CASSASGVGYEQYF. The CDR3 DNA reads as TGTGCCAGCAGCGCATCCGGAGTAGGGTACGAGCAGTACTTC.

As concerns this clone: This may come from a read error, since a much larger clone is one base off. The same CDR3 also results from other DNA sequences found in this sample. CDR3 DNA sequence: TGTGCCAGCAGTTCCTACAATGAGCAGTTCTTC. Residues: CASSSYNEQFF. V and J are TRBV2 and TRBJ2-1; D is unclear. The CDR3 runs 11 residues. CDR1 and CDR2 from the germline V gene are SNHLY and FYNNEI. V lost 5 bases and J lost 1, with 0 bases in between.

This clone occurred a few times. The V and J genes are TRBV5-1 and TRBJ1-6; 7 bases match TRBD1. Per the germline V gene, CDR1 is SGHRS and CDR2 is YFSETQ. V gave up 0 bases and J gave up 5 bases; unmatched junction bases: 2. The CDR3 is made up of 15 amino acids. The CDR3 is CASSLGDSHNSPLHF. For the CDR3, the DNA is TGCGCCAGCAGCTTGGGGGACAGCCATAATTCACCCCTCCACTTT.

This clone was observed a few times. This rearrangement joins TRBV5-4 to TRBJ2-3; D possibly corresponds to TRBD1 (6 bases). Deletions cut 4 bases from V and 6 bases from J, with 12 bases between. The CDR3 extends over 13 amino acids. Germline V gene data show CDR1 as SGHNT and CDR2 as YYREEE (reference sequence). The CDR3 DNA reads TGTGCCAGCAGCCTACAGGGAATTGATACGCAGTATTTT. Translating gives CASSLQGIDTQYF.

This clone was seen a few times. J is TRBJ2-1 and V is TRBV6-5, with a possible D match to TRBD2 (7 bases). From germline, CDR1 is MNHEY and CDR2 SVGAGI. CDR3 size: 14 residues. Trimming took 10 bases from V and 4 from J, leaving 17 bases between them. CDR3 nucleotide sequence: TGTGCCACCGCGTGGGGGGGCGCTTACAATGAGCAGTTCTTC. It translates to CATAWGGAYNEQFF.

A note on this clone: An end of the junction differs from the germline gene, which may be a read error. The genes are TRBV5-8 and TRBJ2-3, with D hard to call. The CDR3 is 13 residues long. Germline loops: CDR1 SGHTS, CDR2 YDEGEE. CDR3 sequence reads: CASSQEGPDTQYF. The CDR3 DNA reads as TGCGCCAGCAGCCAAGAAGGCCCAGATACGCAGTATTTT.

This clone was counted a few times. V is TRBV18 and J is TRBJ2-7; D might be TRBD1 or TRBD2, each matching 5 bases. This CDR3 is built from 11 residues. Germline values: CDR1 KGHSH, CDR2 LQKENI. V was trimmed by 4 bases and J by 8 bases, leaving 9 bases between them. The CDR3 loop is CASSQGSQQYF. The CDR3 DNA reads TGTGCCAGCTCACAGGGGAGTCAGCAGTACTTC.

This clone was observed a few times. The chain is built from TRBV10-3 and TRBJ2-5; no firm D call. Germline V gene sequence: CDR1 ENHRY, CDR2 SYGVKD. V lost 2 bases and J 2 bases, leaving 9 bases between the germline ends. The CDR3 covers 14 residues. The CDR3 loop reads CAISETAWQETQYF. CDR3 bases: TGTGCCATCAGTGAGACTGCGTGGCAAGAGACCCAGTACTTC.

CDR3 amino acids: CASAFSGGAADTQYF. CDR3 sequence (DNA): TGTGCTAGTGCGTTTAGCGGGGGGGCGGCGGATACGCAGTATTTT. V usage is TRBV12-5 and J usage is TRBJ2-3, with 11 bases aligning to TRBD2. V shed 7 bases, J shed 6 bases, and the junction held 9 bases outside the gene matches. The CDR3 covers 15 residues. CDR1 and CDR2 (germline): LGHNT, FRNRAP.